This TCR beta chain appears in the sequencing data of a study of CDR3 diversity in severe acne. This clonotype is categorized as medium-sized. TCRdb re-called the PCR reads through MiXCR, storing one row per CDR3 protein. The top ten clones hold 11% of a sample with roughly 79,000 distinct CDR3 sequences, approximately 54% of them seen once. The CDR3 runs 14 residues. Germline CDR1 reads LNHDA; CDR2 reads SQIVND (reference sequence). The V gene lost 3 bases and the J gene lost 0 bases, with 6 bases spanning the gap. The clonotype originates from a male donor with severe acne vulgaris. This chain joins TRBV19 and TRBJ1-5, with no clear D. The specimen was blood. The CDR3 loop is CASSIAGSNQPQHF. The DNA for the CDR3 is TGTGCCAGTAGTATTGCAGGTAGCAATCAGCCCCAGCATTTT.